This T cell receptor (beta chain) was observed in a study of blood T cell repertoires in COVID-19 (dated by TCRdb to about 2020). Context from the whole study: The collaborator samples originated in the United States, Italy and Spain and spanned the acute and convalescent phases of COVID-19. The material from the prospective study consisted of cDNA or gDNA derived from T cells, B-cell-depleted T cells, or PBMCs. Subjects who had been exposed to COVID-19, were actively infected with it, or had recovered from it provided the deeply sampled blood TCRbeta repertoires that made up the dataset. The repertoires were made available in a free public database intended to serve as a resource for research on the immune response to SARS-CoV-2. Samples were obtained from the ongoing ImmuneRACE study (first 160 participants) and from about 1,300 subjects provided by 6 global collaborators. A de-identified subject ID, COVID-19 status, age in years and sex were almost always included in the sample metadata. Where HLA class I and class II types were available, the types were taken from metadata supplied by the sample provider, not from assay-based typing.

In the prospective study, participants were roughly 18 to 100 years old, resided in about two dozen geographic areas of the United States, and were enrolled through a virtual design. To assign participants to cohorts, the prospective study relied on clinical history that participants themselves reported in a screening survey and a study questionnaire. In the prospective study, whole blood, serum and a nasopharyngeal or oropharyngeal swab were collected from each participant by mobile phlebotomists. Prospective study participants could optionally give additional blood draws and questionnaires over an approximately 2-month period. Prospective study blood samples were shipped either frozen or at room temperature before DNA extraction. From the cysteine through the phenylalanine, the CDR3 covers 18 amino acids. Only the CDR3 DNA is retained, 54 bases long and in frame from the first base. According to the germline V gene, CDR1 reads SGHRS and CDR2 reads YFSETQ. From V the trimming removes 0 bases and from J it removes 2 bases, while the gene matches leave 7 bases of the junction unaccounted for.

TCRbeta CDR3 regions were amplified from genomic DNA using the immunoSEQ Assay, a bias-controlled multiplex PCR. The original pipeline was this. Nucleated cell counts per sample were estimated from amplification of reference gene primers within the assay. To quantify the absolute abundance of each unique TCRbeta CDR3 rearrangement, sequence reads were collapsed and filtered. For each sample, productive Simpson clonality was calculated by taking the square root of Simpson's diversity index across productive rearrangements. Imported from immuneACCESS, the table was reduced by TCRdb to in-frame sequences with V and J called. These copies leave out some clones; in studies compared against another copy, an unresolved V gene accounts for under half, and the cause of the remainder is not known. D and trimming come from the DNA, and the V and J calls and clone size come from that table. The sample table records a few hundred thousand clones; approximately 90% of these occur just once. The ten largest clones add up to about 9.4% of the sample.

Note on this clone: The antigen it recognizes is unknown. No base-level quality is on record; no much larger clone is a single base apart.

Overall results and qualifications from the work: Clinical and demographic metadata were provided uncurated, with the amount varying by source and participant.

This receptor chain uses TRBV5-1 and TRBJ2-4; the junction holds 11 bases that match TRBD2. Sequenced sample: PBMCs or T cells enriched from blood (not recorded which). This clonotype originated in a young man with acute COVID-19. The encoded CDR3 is CASSLVAGTSGSKNIQYF. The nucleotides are TGCGCCAGCAGCTTGGTAGCCGGGACTAGCGGATCCAAAAACATTCAGTACTTC.